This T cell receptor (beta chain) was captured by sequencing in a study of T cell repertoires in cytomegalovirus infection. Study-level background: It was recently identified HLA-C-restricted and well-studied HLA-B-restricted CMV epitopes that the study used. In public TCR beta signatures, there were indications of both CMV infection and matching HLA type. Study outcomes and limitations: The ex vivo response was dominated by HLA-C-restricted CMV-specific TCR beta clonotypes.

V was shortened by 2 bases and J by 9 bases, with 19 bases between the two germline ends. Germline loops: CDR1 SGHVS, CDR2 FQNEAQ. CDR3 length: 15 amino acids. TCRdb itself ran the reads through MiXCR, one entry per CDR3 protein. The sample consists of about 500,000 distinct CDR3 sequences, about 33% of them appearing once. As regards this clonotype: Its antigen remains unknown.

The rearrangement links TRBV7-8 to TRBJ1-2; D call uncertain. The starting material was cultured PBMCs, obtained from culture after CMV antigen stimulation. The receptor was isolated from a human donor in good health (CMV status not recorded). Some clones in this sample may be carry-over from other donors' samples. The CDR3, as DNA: TGTGCCAGCAGCTTACTTCCAGCGGCAGGAGAGAGCTACACCTTC. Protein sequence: CASSLLPAAGESYTF.